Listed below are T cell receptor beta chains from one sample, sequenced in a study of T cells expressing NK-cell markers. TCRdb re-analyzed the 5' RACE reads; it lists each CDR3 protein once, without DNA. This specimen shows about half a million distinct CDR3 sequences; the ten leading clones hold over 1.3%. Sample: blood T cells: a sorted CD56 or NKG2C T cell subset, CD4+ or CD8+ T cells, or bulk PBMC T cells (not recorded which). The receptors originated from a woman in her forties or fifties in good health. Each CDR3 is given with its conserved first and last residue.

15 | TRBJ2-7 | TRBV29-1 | CSVDWRDRGLDEQYF
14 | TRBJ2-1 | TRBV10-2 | CASMSGTSGNEQFF
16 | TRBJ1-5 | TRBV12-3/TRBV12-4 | CASSPTGGAGNQPQHF
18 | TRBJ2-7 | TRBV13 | CASSGAPRGSETLYEQYF
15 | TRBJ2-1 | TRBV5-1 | CASSLGLAGFNEQFF
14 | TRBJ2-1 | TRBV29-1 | CSLLGLAGRSEQFF
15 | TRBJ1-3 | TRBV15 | CATSRDGVTGNTIYF
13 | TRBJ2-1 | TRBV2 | CASSERSTDEQFF
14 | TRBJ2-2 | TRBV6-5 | CASTWDSNTGELFF
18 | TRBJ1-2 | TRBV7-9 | CASSHERTGRQANYGYTF
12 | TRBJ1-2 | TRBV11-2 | CASSLGGFRYTF
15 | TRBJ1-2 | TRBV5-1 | CASSLEFQGAGGYTF
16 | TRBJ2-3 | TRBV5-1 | CASSPVTGWGTDTQYF
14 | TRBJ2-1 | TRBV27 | CASSIREYYNEQFF
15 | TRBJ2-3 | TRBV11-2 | CASSLKRRHNDTQYF
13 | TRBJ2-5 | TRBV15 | CATQQGTQETQYF
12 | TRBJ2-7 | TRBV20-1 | CSARPEMGVQYF
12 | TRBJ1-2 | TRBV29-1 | CSVFQGIGFYTF
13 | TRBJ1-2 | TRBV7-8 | CASSLKADYGYTF
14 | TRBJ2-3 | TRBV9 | CASSVGLSPDTQYF
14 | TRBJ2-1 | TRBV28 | CASSNKLAGGPPFF
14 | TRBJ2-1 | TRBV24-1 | CATSDPGRANEQFF
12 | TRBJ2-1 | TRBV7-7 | CASSTEGHEQFF
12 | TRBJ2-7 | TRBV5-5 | CASREQGREQYF
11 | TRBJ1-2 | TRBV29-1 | CSAVGDYGYTF
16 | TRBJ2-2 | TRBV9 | CASSVAGTGIPGELFF
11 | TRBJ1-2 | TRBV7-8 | CASGQSYGYTF
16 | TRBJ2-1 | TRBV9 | CASTPGLAGGYNEQFF
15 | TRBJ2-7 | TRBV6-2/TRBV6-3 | CASSYGSSWTYEQYF
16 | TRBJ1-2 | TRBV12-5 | CASGFRQGGANYGYTF
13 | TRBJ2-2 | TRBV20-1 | CSFLAANTGELFF
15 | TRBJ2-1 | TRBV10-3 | CAISESTSGRILQFF
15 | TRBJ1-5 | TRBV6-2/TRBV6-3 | CASSYRQGDNQPQHF
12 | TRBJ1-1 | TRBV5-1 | CASSAGITEAFF
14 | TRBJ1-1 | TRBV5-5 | CASSLDGPSTEAFF
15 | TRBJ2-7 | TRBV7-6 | CASSRLGLADYEQYF
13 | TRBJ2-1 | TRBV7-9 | CASSSLTTGEQFF
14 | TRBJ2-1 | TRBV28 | CASRTGTAYNEQFF
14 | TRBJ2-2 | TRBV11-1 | CASSPRLVSGELFF
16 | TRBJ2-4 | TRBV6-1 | CASNPSMVIGKNIQYF
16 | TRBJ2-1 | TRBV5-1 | CASSVLSGRAHNEQFF